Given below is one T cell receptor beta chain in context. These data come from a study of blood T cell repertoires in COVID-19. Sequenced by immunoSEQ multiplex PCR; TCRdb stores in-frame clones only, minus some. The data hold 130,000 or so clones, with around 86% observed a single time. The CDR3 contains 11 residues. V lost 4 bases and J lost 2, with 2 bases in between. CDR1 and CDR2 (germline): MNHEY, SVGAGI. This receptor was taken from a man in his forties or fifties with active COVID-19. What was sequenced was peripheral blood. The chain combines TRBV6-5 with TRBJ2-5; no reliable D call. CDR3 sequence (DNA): TGTGCCAGCAGTTCGCAAGAGACCCAGTACTTC. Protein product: CASSSQETQYF.